Shown below are 14 T cell receptor beta chains from a single sample sequenced in a study of control samples from healthy donors and cancer patients. Clones were read by immunoSEQ multiplex PCR, and TCRdb kept only the in-frame ones, dropping some. The sample holds 95,000 to 150,000 clones; approximately 92% are singletons and the top ten take around 0.52%. Sequencing was carried out using PBMCs. The origin of the receptors is a man older than 75 with head and neck cancer.

This chain joins TRBV20-1 and TRBJ1-2; D gene unclear. The CDR3 length is 11 residues. Germline V gene sequence: CDR1 DFQATT, CDR2 SNEGSKA (reference sequence). With 5 bases removed from V and 4 bases from J, the gap between germline ends came to 8 bases. As DNA, the CDR3 is TGCAGTGCTGGTGACATCTATGGCTACACCTTC. It specifies CSAGDIYGYTF.

The V and J genes are TRBV5-6 and TRBJ1-6, with TRBD1 matching over 7 bases. The CDR3 covers 14 residues. Trimming removed 2 bases from V and 9 bases from J; junction bases left unmatched: 5. Germline V gene lookup returns CDR1 SGHDT and CDR2 YYEEEE. The CDR3 nucleotides are TGTGCCAGCAGCTTTGGCCAGGGGGGTTCACCCCTCCACTTT. Its translation is CASSFGQGGSPLHF. The full variable domain, rest sourced from reference TRBV5-6 and TRBJ1-6, is DAGVTQSPTHLIKTRGQQVTLRCSPKSGHDTVSWYQQALGQGPQFIFQYYEEEERQRGNFPDRFSGHQFPNYSSELNVNALLLGDSALYLCASSFGQGGSPLHFGNGTRLTVT.

This sequence joins TRBV25-1 and TRBJ2-7, with unresolved D. The CDR3 consists of 11 residues. Trimming took 8 bases from V and 4 from J, leaving 9 bases between them. Germline V gene sequence: CDR1 MGHDK, CDR2 SYGVNS. The CDR3 region has the DNA TGTGCCAGCGGCCCCTTTTACGAGCAGTACTTC. This translates into CASGPFYEQYF.

The chain has TRBV3-1 (or the pseudogene TRBV3-2) and TRBJ1-1; TRBD1 matches at 8 bases. Germline CDR1 LGHDT, CDR2 YNNKEL (reference sequence). The CDR3 length is 14 residues. Unmatched junction bases numbered 6, after V lost 4 bases and J lost 5 bases. CDR3: CASSLGQGQTEAFF. CDR3 nucleotides: TGTGCCAGCAGCCTAGGACAGGGTCAAACTGAAGCTTTCTTT.

This chain joins TRBV5-1 and TRBJ2-1; 7 bases fit TRBD2. The CDR3 totals 18 residues. With 0 bases clipped from V and 2 bases from J, the junction kept 11 bases outside the gene matches. CDR1 and CDR2 from the germline V gene are SGHRS and YFSETQ. CDR3 bases: TGCGCCAGCAGCTTGGCTCCGGGAACGGCGGGGGCCTACAATGAGCAGTTCTTC. Its protein product is CASSLAPGTAGAYNEQFF.

V usage is TRBV9 and J usage is TRBJ2-7; D might be TRBD1 (6 bases). Germline CDR1 reads SGDLS; CDR2 reads YYNGEE. The CDR3 runs 14 residues. V shed 2 bases and J shed 0 bases, with 9 bases lying between them. The CDR3 nucleotides are TGTGCCAGCAGCGTCGGGACAACCTCCTACGAGCAGTACTTC. This encodes CASSVGTTSYEQYF.

This chain links TRBV15 with TRBJ2-3, with D tentatively TRBD1 or TRBD2 (5 bases each). The V and J ends lost 8 bases and 3 bases respectively, with 15 bases between them. The CDR3 consists of 14 residues. The V gene's germline CDR1 is LNHNV and CDR2 YYDKDF (reference sequence). The CDR3 nucleotides read TGTGCCACCGGATGGGGGAAAAGGACAGATACGCAGTATTTT. This sequence encodes CATGWGKRTDTQYF.

The rearrangement joins TRBV19 to TRBJ2-7, with a possible D match to TRBD2 (6 bases). The V gene lost 3 bases and the J gene lost 2 bases, with 11 bases spanning the gap. Looked up from germline, CDR1 is LNHDA and CDR2 is SQIVND (reference sequence). The CDR3 runs 14 residues. The CDR3 sequence is CASSMAGIPYEQYF. For the CDR3, the DNA is TGTGCCAGTAGTATGGCGGGGATCCCCTACGAGCAGTACTTC.

V usage is TRBV27 and J usage is TRBJ1-2; D ambiguous. The length of the CDR3 is 11 residues. The germline V and J ends were trimmed by 8 bases and 8 bases, with 12 bases remaining between them. Germline V gene data show CDR1 as MNHEY and CDR2 as SMNVEV (reference sequence). Here the CDR3 DNA reads TGTGCCAGCTGGGGTGTAGAGGGCTACACCTTC. This codes for CASWGVEGYTF.

The chain links TRBV4-3 to TRBJ2-1; tentatively, D is TRBD2 (6 bases). The length of the CDR3 is 15 residues. V gave up 6 bases and J gave up 3 bases, with 15 bases separating them. Per germline, CDR1 LGHNA and CDR2 YSLEER. The CDR3 coding sequence is TGCGCCAGCAGGCGAGGTGGGGGGATCTACAATGAGCAGTTCTTC. It specifies CASRRGGGIYNEQFF.

The CDR3 spells CASSWSSGTGLGEQYF. CDR3 nucleotide sequence: TGCGCCAGCAGTTGGTCCTCCGGGACAGGGCTTGGAGAGCAGTACTTC. The V call is TRBV5-1, the J call TRBJ2-7, with 9 bases lining up with TRBD1. In germline, CDR1 is SGHRS, CDR2 YFSETQ. V trimming: 5 bases; J trimming: 7 bases; junction bases outside the gene matches: 16. The CDR3 is 16 amino acids.

The rearrangement uses TRBV13 and TRBJ2-7; D possibly corresponds to TRBD1 (6 bases). The V and J ends lost 2 bases and 7 bases respectively, with 9 bases between them. Per the germline V gene, CDR1 is PRHDT and CDR2 is FYEKMQ (reference sequence). CDR3 length equals 12 residues. In DNA, the CDR3 is TGTGCCAGCAGCTTACCAGGGACAGAGCAGTACTTC. Its translation is CASSLPGTEQYF.

The genes are TRBV6-1 and TRBJ2-3; 9 bases agree with TRBD1. Unmatched junction bases numbered 10, after V lost 1 base and J lost 2 bases. This CDR3 is 18 amino acids long. The V gene's germline CDR1 is MNHNS and CDR2 SASEGT. The CDR3 DNA reads as TGTGCCAGCAGTGAAGAGATAACAGGGGGCCTATCCACAGATACGCAGTATTTT. Translating gives CASSEEITGGLSTDTQYF.

This rearrangement joins TRBV2 to TRBJ1-1, with D perhaps matching TRBD1 (6 bases). Trimming pared 6 bases from V and 3 bases from J, leaving 17 bases between. The CDR3 totals 15 residues. Germline values: CDR1 SNHLY, CDR2 FYNNEI. CDR3 in amino acids: CASSREGGGDTEAFF. DNA of the CDR3: TGTGCCAGCAGCCGGGAGGGGGGAGGAGACACTGAAGCTTTCTTT.